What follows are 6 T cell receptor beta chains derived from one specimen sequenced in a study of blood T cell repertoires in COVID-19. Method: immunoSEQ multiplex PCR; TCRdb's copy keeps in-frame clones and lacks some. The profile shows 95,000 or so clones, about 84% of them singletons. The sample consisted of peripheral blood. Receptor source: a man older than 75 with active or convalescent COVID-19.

The chain's CDR3 is CSASKDRLTVGYGYTF. In DNA, the CDR3 is TGCAGTGCTAGTAAAGACAGGTTAACGGTTGGCTATGGCTACACCTTC. The chain employs TRBV20-1 and TRBJ1-2, with a tentative D call TRBD1 (6 bases). Trimming pared 3 bases from V and 4 bases from J, leaving 21 bases between. This CDR3 has 16 residues. Germline CDR1 reads DFQATT; CDR2 reads SNEGSKA (reference sequence).

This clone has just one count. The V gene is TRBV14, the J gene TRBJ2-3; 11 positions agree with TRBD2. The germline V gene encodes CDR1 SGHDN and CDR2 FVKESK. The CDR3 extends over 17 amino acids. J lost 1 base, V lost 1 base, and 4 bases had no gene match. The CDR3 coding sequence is TGTGCCAGCAGCCAAGGACTAGCGGGGTACGGCACAGATACGCAGTATTTT. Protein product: CASSQGLAGYGTDTQYF.

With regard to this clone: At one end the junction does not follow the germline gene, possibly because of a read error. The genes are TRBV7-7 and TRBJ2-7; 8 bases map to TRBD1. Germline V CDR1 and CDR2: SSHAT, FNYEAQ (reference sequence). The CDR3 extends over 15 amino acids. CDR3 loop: CASSPGQGPGYEQYF. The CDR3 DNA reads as TGTGCTAGCAGCCCCGGACAGGGTCCGGGCTACGAGCAGTACTTC.

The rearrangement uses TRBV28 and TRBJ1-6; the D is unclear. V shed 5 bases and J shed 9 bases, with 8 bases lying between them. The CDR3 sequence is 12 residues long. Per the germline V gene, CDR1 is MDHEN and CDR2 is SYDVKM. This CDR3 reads CASSTSGSPLHF. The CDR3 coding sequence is TGTGCCAGCAGTACTAGTGGTTCACCCCTCCACTTT. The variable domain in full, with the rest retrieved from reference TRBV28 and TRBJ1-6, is DVKVTQSSRYLVKRTGEKVFLECVQDMDHENMFWYRQDPGLGLRLIYFSYDVKMKEKGDIPEGYSVSREKKERFSLILESASTNQTSMYLCASSTSGSPLHFGNGTRLTVT.

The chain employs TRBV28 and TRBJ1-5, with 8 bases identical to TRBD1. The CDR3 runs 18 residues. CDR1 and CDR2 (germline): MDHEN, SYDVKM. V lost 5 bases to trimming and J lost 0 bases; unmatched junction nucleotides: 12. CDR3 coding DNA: TGTGCCAGCAGTCTCCCCGGGACAGGTTCGTATAGCAATCAGCCCCAGCATTTT. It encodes CASSLPGTGSYSNQPQHF.

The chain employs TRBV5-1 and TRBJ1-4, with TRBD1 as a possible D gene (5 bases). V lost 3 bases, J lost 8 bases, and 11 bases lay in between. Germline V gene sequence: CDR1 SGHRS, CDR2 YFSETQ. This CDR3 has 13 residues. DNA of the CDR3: TGCGCCAGCAGCTGGCAGGGTAACGAAAAACTGTTTTTT. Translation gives CASSWQGNEKLFF. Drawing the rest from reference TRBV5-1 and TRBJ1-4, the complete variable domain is KAGVTQTPRYLIKTRGQQVTLSCSPISGHRSVSWYQQTPGQGLQFLFEYFSETQRNKGNFPGRFSGRQFSNSRSEMNVSTLELGDSALYLCASSWQGNEKLFFGSGTQLSVL.